A selection of T cell receptor beta chains follows, all from one sample in a study of cytomegalovirus exposure and HLA in healthy donors. TCRdb's copy holds only in-frame clones and misses some; the assay was immunoSEQ multiplex PCR. The table has about 61,000 clones, around 89% seen once; the top ten hold about 1.6%. The sequenced material came from PBMCs. The receptors come from a man aged 25-40 years in good health and CMV-seropositive. The CDR3 runs from the conserved cysteine through the conserved F or W. Fields, in order: clone size, V gene, J gene, D gene, CDR3 length, CDR3 DNA, CDR3 protein. The D gene is left open where the match is weak. Clone size is shown for a subset of rows, as once, few, many or a class of expanded clone.

abundance: NA; v_gene: TRBV6-5; j_gene: TRBJ1-4; d_gene: NA; len: 14; CDR3nt: TGTGCCAGCAGGAAACTTGCAACTAATGAAAAACTGTTTTTT; CDR3aa: CASRKLATNEKLFF
abundance: NA; v_gene: TRBV7-9; j_gene: TRBJ2-1; d_gene: TRBD2; len: 11; CDR3nt: TGTGCCAGCAGCTCCGGGACTAGCGAGTTCTTC; CDR3aa: CASSSGTSEFF
abundance: NA; v_gene: TRBV7-9; j_gene: TRBJ1-2; d_gene: TRBD1; len: 18; CDR3nt: TGTGCCAGCAGCTCTTTCAGGGGACAGGGGGCGATCTCCTATGGCTACACCTTC; CDR3aa: CASSSFRGQGAISYGYTF
abundance: NA; v_gene: TRBV19; j_gene: TRBJ2-2; d_gene: NA; len: 14; CDR3nt: TGTGCCAGTAGTATTCTTACTAGCACCGGGGAGCTGTTTTTT; CDR3aa: CASSILTSTGELFF
abundance: NA; v_gene: TRBV19; j_gene: TRBJ1-5; d_gene: TRBD1; len: 16; CDR3nt: TGTGCCAGTAGTATTCTGAACAGGGGGCGCGTTCAGCCCCAGCATTTT; CDR3aa: CASSILNRGRVQPQHF
abundance: once; v_gene: TRBV29-1; j_gene: TRBJ1-2; d_gene: NA; len: 13; CDR3nt: TGCAGCGTTGAAGAGCAGGGGTTCTATGGCTACACCTTC; CDR3aa: CSVEEQGFYGYTF
abundance: NA; v_gene: TRBV19; j_gene: TRBJ2-2; d_gene: NA; len: 18; CDR3nt: TGTGCCAGTAGGAGGCCAACACGGGAGAAAGGGAACACCGGGGAGCTGTTTTTT; CDR3aa: CASRRPTREKGNTGELFF
abundance: NA; v_gene: TRBV28; j_gene: TRBJ1-5; d_gene: NA; len: 12; CDR3nt: TGTGCCAGCAGTTTGAAAGAGCAGCCCCAGCATTTT; CDR3aa: CASSLKEQPQHF
abundance: NA; v_gene: TRBV18; j_gene: TRBJ2-1; d_gene: TRBD2; len: 15; CDR3nt: TGTGCCAGCTCACCGAGTGGGAGGGATAACAATGAGCAGTTCTTC; CDR3aa: CASSPSGRDNNEQFF
abundance: NA; v_gene: TRBV5-1; j_gene: TRBJ2-5; d_gene: TRBD2; len: 16; CDR3nt: TGCGCCAGCAGCTTTAGTAGGGGACTAGGAAAAGAGACCCAGTACTTC; CDR3aa: CASSFSRGLGKETQYF
abundance: NA; v_gene: TRBV10-3; j_gene: TRBJ1-2; d_gene: TRBD1; len: 11; CDR3nt: TGTGCCACCGGACAGGGGTATGGCTACACCTTC; CDR3aa: CATGQGYGYTF
abundance: NA; v_gene: TRBV2; j_gene: TRBJ2-2; d_gene: TRBD1; len: 15; CDR3nt: TGTGCCAGCAAGGAGGGGACAGGGTGGGCCGGGGAGCTGTTTTTT; CDR3aa: CASKEGTGWAGELFF
abundance: NA; v_gene: TRBV9; j_gene: TRBJ2-5; d_gene: NA; len: 15; CDR3nt: TGTGCCAGCAGCGTGGGCACTCAGGTCCAAGAGACCCAGTACTTC; CDR3aa: CASSVGTQVQETQYF
abundance: NA; v_gene: TRBV5-1; j_gene: TRBJ2-7; d_gene: TRBD1; len: 15; CDR3nt: TGCGCCAGCAGCTTGGATGGGACAGGGGTTTCCGAGCAGTACTTC; CDR3aa: CASSLDGTGVSEQYF
abundance: once; v_gene: TRBV5-1; j_gene: TRBJ2-1; d_gene: NA; len: 15; CDR3nt: TGCGCCAGCAGCTTGAGTGTTAGTTCCTACAATGAGCAGTTCTTC; CDR3aa: CASSLSVSSYNEQFF
abundance: once; v_gene: TRBV4-1; j_gene: TRBJ2-7; d_gene: NA; len: 15; CDR3nt: TGCGCCAGCCGTGAGCACAGACGAGCCTCCTACGAGCAGTACTTC; CDR3aa: CASREHRRASYEQYF
abundance: NA; v_gene: TRBV7-3; j_gene: TRBJ2-1; d_gene: TRBD2; len: 17; CDR3nt: TGTGCCAGCAGCCCAGCCCTTCTAGCGGGAGGGCCCTATGAGCAGTTCTTC; CDR3aa: CASSPALLAGGPYEQFF
abundance: NA; v_gene: TRBV12-1; j_gene: TRBJ1-1; d_gene: NA; len: 16; CDR3nt: TGTGCCAGCAGCCCCGGGGCAGGGGGTATGTACACTGAAGCTTTCTTT; CDR3aa: CASSPGAGGMYTEAFF
abundance: NA; v_gene: TRBV5-5; j_gene: TRBJ1-1; d_gene: NA; len: 14; CDR3nt: TGTGCCAGCAGCTTGTACAGGGATAACACTGAAGCTTTCTTT; CDR3aa: CASSLYRDNTEAFF
abundance: NA; v_gene: TRBV7-9; j_gene: TRBJ1-2; d_gene: NA; len: 13; CDR3nt: TGTGCCAGCAGCTTAGGGAGGGGAAGGGGCTACACCTTC; CDR3aa: CASSLGRGRGYTF
abundance: NA; v_gene: TRBV29-1; j_gene: TRBJ2-1; d_gene: NA; len: 14; CDR3nt: TGCAGCGTTGGAGGACAGCGGACCAACAATGAGCAGTTCTTC; CDR3aa: CSVGGQRTNNEQFF
abundance: NA; v_gene: TRBV7-2; j_gene: TRBJ2-4; d_gene: TRBD2; len: 17; CDR3nt: TGTGCCAGCAGCTTAAAACCTAGCGGCCTAGCCAAAAACATTCAGTACTTC; CDR3aa: CASSLKPSGLAKNIQYF
abundance: NA; v_gene: TRBV5-6; j_gene: TRBJ2-7; d_gene: TRBD1; len: 13; CDR3nt: TGTGCCAGCAGCTTGGGGACAGGTTACGAGCAGTACTTC; CDR3aa: CASSLGTGYEQYF
abundance: NA; v_gene: TRBV18; j_gene: TRBJ1-6; d_gene: TRBD1; len: 13; CDR3nt: TGTGCCAGCGCGACAGGGGAGGATTCACCCCTCCACTTT; CDR3aa: CASATGEDSPLHF
abundance: NA; v_gene: TRBV6-1; j_gene: TRBJ2-5; d_gene: NA; len: 13; CDR3nt: TGTGCCAGCAGGATCGGGCAGGGAGAGACCCAGTACTTC; CDR3aa: CASRIGQGETQYF
abundance: NA; v_gene: TRBV5-4; j_gene: TRBJ2-1; d_gene: NA; len: 13; CDR3nt: TGTGCCAGCAGAGCTCCGAAGAGAAATGAGCAGTTCTTC; CDR3aa: CASRAPKRNEQFF
abundance: NA; v_gene: TRBV5-6; j_gene: TRBJ1-2; d_gene: NA; len: 12; CDR3nt: TGTGCCAGCAGCTCAGAAGACTATGGCTACACCTTC; CDR3aa: CASSSEDYGYTF
abundance: NA; v_gene: TRBV5-1; j_gene: TRBJ2-7; d_gene: NA; len: 16; CDR3nt: TGCGCCAGCAGCTTGGAGAGTAGCGGAATTTCCTACGAGCAGTACTTC; CDR3aa: CASSLESSGISYEQYF
abundance: NA; v_gene: TRBV10-3; j_gene: TRBJ1-1; d_gene: NA; len: 13; CDR3nt: TGTGCCACGTACCCGACAGGGAACACTGAAGCTTTCTTT; CDR3aa: CATYPTGNTEAFF
abundance: NA; v_gene: TRBV5-4; j_gene: TRBJ1-2; d_gene: NA; len: 16; CDR3nt: TGTGCCAGCAGCTTGGCCGGGAGGGGAAATAACTATGGCTACACCTTC; CDR3aa: CASSLAGRGNNYGYTF
abundance: NA; v_gene: TRBV5-1; j_gene: TRBJ1-3; d_gene: NA; len: 14; CDR3nt: TGCGCCAGCAGCTCCAGGGGAGCGCAGAACACCATATATTTT; CDR3aa: CASSSRGAQNTIYF
abundance: once; v_gene: TRBV7-9; j_gene: TRBJ1-2; d_gene: NA; len: 13; CDR3nt: TGTGCCAGCAGCTTCTCCGCAGGCTATGGCTACACCTTC; CDR3aa: CASSFSAGYGYTF
abundance: NA; v_gene: TRBV7-9; j_gene: TRBJ2-1; d_gene: TRBD1; len: 14; CDR3nt: TGTGCCAGCAGCGAGAGACAGGGCTACAATGAGCAGTTCTTC; CDR3aa: CASSERQGYNEQFF
abundance: NA; v_gene: TRBV19; j_gene: TRBJ1-3; d_gene: TRBD1; len: 13; CDR3nt: TGTGCCAGTAGAAGGACAGGGGGAAACACCATATATTTT; CDR3aa: CASRRTGGNTIYF
abundance: NA; v_gene: TRBV7-2; j_gene: TRBJ1-2; d_gene: NA; len: 13; CDR3nt: TGTGCCAGCAGCTTTACAGGGTCCAATGGCTACACCTTC; CDR3aa: CASSFTGSNGYTF